Each of the 7 T cell receptor beta chains below was sequenced from the same sample in a study of blood T cell repertoires in COVID-19. Repertoires were generated with immunoSEQ multiplex PCR, while TCRdb's copy carries only in-frame clones and drops some. The sample contains roughly 62,000 clones, 87% of which appear only once. Sequenced: peripheral blood. These receptor sequences come from a human donor with acute or convalescent COVID-19. The donor label of this sample is uncertain.

V usage is TRBV2 and J usage is TRBJ2-2; a weak D match, TRBD1 (5 bases). Trimming pared 3 bases from V and 5 bases from J, leaving 22 bases between. The CDR3 has 18 residues. CDR1 is SNHLY, CDR2 FYNNEI, per germline. The CDR3 coding sequence is TGTGCCAGCAGTGATGCGTTAAAAGGGGTCCGTTTTACCGGGGAGCTGTTTTTT. Translation gives CASSDALKGVRFTGELFF.

There are a few counts of this clone. The chain employs TRBV7-9 and TRBJ1-6; 10 bases are a match to TRBD1. The J segment lost 7 bases and the V segment lost 7 bases, leaving 7 bases of the junction unmatched. The CDR3 is 15 amino acids. Germline CDR1 and CDR2: SEHNR and FQNEAQ (reference sequence). The CDR3 DNA reads TGTGCCAGCACCAGACAGGGGGCACAGAATTCACCCCTCCACTTT. It is translated as CASTRQGAQNSPLHF.

The chain has TRBV11-3 and TRBJ2-2; 7 positions match TRBD1. The CDR3 contains 14 residues. Trimming cost V 6 bases and J 1 base; bases outside gene matches: 2. Per the germline V gene, CDR1 is SGHNT and CDR2 is YENEEA. The CDR3 loop is CASRRTGNTGELFF. The CDR3 bases are TGTGCCAGCAGGAGGACAGGGAACACCGGGGAGCTGTTTTTT.

This rearrangement joins TRBV2 to TRBJ2-7; 12 bases map to TRBD2. The CDR3 totals 13 residues. The germline CDR1 and CDR2 sequences are SNHLY and FYNNEI. V trimming: 8 bases; J trimming: 4 bases; junction bases outside the gene matches: 3. The CDR3 bases are TGTGCCAGCTGGCTAGCGGGAGGGTACGAGCAGTACTTC. Amino acids: CASWLAGGYEQYF. Complete variable domain (other parts from reference TRBV2 and TRBJ2-7): EPEVTQTPSHQVTQMGQEVILRCVPISNHLYFYWYRQILGQKVEFLVSFYNNEISEKSEIFDDQFSVERPDGSNFTLKIRSTKLEDSAMYFCASWLAGGYEQYFGPGTRLTVT.

This rearrangement joins TRBV6-5 to TRBJ1-4; D might be TRBD1 (5 bases). Looked up from germline, CDR1 is MNHEY and CDR2 is SVGAGI. The CDR3 covers 14 residues. The germline V and J ends were trimmed by 6 bases and 4 bases, with 12 bases remaining between them. The CDR3 nucleotides read TGTGCCAGCAGAACGGGGGGAATTAATGAAAAACTGTTTTTT. This encodes CASRTGGINEKLFF.

The V gene is TRBV5-1, the J gene TRBJ1-3; TRBD1 matches at 9 bases. CDR3 length equals 19 residues. V trimming: 0 bases; J trimming: 9 bases; junction bases outside the gene matches: 19. Germline V gene data show CDR1 as SGHRS and CDR2 as YFSETQ. CDR3 sequence reads: CASSLGRPPWDRDESTIYF. The CDR3 DNA reads as TGCGCCAGCAGCTTGGGCCGGCCACCTTGGGACAGGGATGAGAGCACCATATATTTT. Looking up the rest from reference TRBV5-1 and TRBJ1-3 gives the full variable domain: KAGVTQTPRYLIKTRGQQVTLSCSPISGHRSVSWYQQTPGQGLQFLFEYFSETQRNKGNFPGRFSGRQFSNSRSEMNVSTLELGDSALYLCASSLGRPPWDRDESTIYFGEGSWLTVV.

The J gene is TRBJ1-2, the V gene TRBV18; unclear D gene. Germline assignment: CDR1 KGHSH and CDR2 LQKENI. V lost 2 bases to trimming and J lost 0 bases, with 10 bases between them. CDR3 size: 15 residues. CDR3 amino acids: CASSPGASSNYGYTF. DNA for the CDR3: TGTGCCAGCTCACCAGGTGCCAGTTCTAACTATGGCTACACCTTC.